This T cell receptor (beta chain) was identified in a study of PD-L1 blockade in urothelial cancer. Study overall: About 90% of the roughly 29 patients were men who had bladder-origin urothelial cancer. Blood was tested 3 weeks (second dose) and 6 weeks into treatment.

Time point specified: peripheral blood 6 weeks after treatment start. The authors spiked synthetic TCR analog templates into each PCR. Here immunoSEQ multiplex PCR was the method, and the copy in TCRdb shows in-frame clones only, minus some. The table shows around 100,000 clones, with 91% occurring only once. This clone was seen just once. Germline loops: CDR1 GTSNPN, CDR2 SVGIG (reference sequence). This CDR3 is built from 13 residues. V shed 3 bases and J 7 bases; nucleotides not matched to a gene: 9. The input for sequencing was PBMCs, taken around atezolizumab (anti-PD-L1) treatment. This chain uses TRBV30 with TRBJ2-7; TRBD2 matches 7 bases. The source of this sequence is a man in his sixties with urothelial cancer. As DNA, the CDR3 is TGTGCCTGGAGATCAGCGGGGCTGGGAGAGCAGTACTTC. Encoded protein: CAWRSAGLGEQYF.